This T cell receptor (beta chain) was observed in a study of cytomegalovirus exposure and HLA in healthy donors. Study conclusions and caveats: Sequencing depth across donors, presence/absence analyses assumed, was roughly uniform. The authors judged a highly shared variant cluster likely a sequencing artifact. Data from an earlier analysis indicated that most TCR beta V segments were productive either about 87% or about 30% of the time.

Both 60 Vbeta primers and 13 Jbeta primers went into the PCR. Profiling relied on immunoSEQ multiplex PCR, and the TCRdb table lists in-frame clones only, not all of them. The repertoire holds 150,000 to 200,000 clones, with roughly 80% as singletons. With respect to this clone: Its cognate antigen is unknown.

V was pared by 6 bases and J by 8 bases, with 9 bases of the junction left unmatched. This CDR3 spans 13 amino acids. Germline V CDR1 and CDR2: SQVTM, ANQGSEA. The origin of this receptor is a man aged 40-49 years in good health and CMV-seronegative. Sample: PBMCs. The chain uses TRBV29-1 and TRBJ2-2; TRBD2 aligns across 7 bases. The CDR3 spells CSVAGLLEGELFF. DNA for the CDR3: TGCAGCGTCGCGGGACTACTCGAGGGGGAGCTGTTTTTT.